This note documents a single T cell receptor (beta chain) sequence. The antigen remains unidentified. The sample is drawn from a study of cytomegalovirus exposure and HLA in healthy donors. Whole-study results and caveats: Certain sequence variants were highly shared and formed a cluster, and this cluster was likely a sequencing artifact.

In nominal health when sampled, donors likely had unrecorded immune exposures nonetheless. Trimming cost V 10 bases and J 6 bases; bases outside gene matches: 10. The CDR3 runs 13 residues. CDR1 and CDR2 (germline): MNHNS, SASEGT. The primer mix had 60 Vbeta and 13 Jbeta primers. Libraries were prepared by immunoSEQ multiplex PCR; TCRdb keeps only in-frame clonotypes and omits some of them. The sample records approximately 240,000 clones, 85% to 90% being singletons. V is TRBV6-1 and J is TRBJ2-7; 9 bases agree with TRBD1. Specimen: PBMCs. The receptor was derived from a woman under 30 in good health and CMV-seronegative. The CDR3 DNA reads as TGTGCCACCCGGCCGGACAGGGGTATCGAGCAGTACTTC. It encodes CATRPDRGIEQYF.